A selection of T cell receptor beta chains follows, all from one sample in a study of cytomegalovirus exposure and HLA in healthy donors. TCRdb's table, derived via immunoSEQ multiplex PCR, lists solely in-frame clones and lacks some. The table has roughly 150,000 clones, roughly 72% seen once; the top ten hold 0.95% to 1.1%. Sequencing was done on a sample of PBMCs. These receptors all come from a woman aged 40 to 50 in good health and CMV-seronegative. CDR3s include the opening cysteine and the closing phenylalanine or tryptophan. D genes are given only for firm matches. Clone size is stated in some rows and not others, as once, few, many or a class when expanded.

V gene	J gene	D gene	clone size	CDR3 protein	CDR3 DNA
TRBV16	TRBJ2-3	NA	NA	CASSPLNAAGEGDTQYF	TGTGCCAGCAGCCCCCTGAATGCAGCGGGTGAGGGAGATACGCAGTATTTT
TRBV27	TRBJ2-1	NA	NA	CASSLLAAGSYNEQFF	TGTGCCAGCAGTTTACTCGCGGCTGGATCCTACAATGAGCAGTTCTTC
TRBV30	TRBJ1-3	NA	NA	CAWSLGEGAIYF	TGTGCCTGGAGTTTAGGGGAAGGCGCCATATATTTT
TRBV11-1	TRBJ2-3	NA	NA	CASSFPEGGTDTQYF	TGTGCCAGCAGCTTTCCAGAGGGCGGCACAGATACGCAGTATTTT
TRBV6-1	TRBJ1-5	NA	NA	CASSEGQPNQPQHF	TGTGCCAGCAGTGAAGGACAGCCGAATCAGCCCCAGCATTTT
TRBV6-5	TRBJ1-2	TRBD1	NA	CASSPAGGPNGYTF	TGTGCCAGCTCTCCGGCAGGGGGACCTAATGGCTACACCTTC
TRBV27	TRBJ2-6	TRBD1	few	CASRPIDRDSGANVLTF	TGTGCCAGCAGACCGATAGACAGGGACTCTGGGGCCAACGTCCTGACTTTC
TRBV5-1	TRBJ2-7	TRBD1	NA	CASSLGQGSNEQYF	TGCGCCAGCAGCTTGGGACAGGGGTCCAACGAGCAGTACTTC
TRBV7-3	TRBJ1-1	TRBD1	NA	CASSSTGKNTEAFF	TGTGCCAGCAGCTCGACAGGGAAGAACACTGAAGCTTTCTTT
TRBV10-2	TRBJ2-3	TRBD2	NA	CASSESLGLAGVAQYF	TGCGCCAGCAGTGAGTCGCTAGGACTAGCGGGAGTGGCGCAGTATTTT
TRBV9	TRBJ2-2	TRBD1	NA	CASSVQGVGELFF	TGTGCCAGCAGCGTTCAGGGGGTCGGGGAGCTGTTTTTT
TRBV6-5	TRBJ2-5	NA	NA	CASSRGRWEETQYF	TGTGCCAGCAGCCGGGGGAGATGGGAAGAGACCCAGTACTTC
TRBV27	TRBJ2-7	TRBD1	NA	CASSLFRTGYEQYF	TGTGCCAGCAGTTTATTTCGGACAGGCTACGAGCAGTACTTC
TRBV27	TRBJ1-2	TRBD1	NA	CASWTGQGYGYTF	TGTGCCAGTTGGACAGGGCAAGGCTATGGCTACACCTTC
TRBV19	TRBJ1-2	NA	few	CASSIGGSYGYTF	TGTGCCAGTAGTATCGGGGGGAGCTATGGCTACACCTTC
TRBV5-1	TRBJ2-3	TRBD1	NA	CASSSGQDLMDTQYF	TGCGCCAGCAGCTCGGGACAGGACCTCATGGATACGCAGTATTTT
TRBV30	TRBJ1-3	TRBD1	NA	CAWSGAGGKLYSGNTIYF	TGTGCCTGGAGTGGGGCAGGGGGAAAACTCTACTCTGGAAACACCATATATTTT
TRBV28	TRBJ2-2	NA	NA	CASSLRTGELFF	TGTGCCAGCAGTTTACGGACCGGGGAGCTGTTTTTT
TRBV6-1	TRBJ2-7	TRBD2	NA	CAVHSGSPSYEQYF	TGTGCCGTCCACAGCGGGAGTCCCAGCTACGAGCAGTACTTC
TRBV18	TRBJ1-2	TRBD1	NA	CASSPRDRDDGYTF	TGTGCCAGCTCACCACGGGACAGGGATGATGGCTACACCTTC
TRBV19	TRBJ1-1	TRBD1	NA	CASTYRGLPSEAFF	TGTGCCAGTACTTACAGGGGGCTTCCTTCTGAAGCTTTCTTT
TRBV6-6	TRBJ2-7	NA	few	CASSRTTSEQYF	TGTGCCAGCAGTCGGACAACTTCCGAGCAGTACTTC
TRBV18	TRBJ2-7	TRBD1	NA	CASSTGAAYEQYF	TGTGCCAGCTCAACAGGGGCAGCCTACGAGCAGTACTTC
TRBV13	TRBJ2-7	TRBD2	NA	CASSSGLAVLSGGPYEQYF	TGTGCCAGCAGCTCCGGACTAGCGGTTCTTTCCGGAGGTCCTTACGAGCAGTACTTC
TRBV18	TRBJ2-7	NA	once	CASSWGESYEQYF	TGTGCCAGCTCCTGGGGGGAGTCCTACGAGCAGTACTTC
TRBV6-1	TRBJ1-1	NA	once	CASIPSEWTEAFF	TGTGCCAGCATCCCCAGCGAATGGACTGAAGCTTTCTTT
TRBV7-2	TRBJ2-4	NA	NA	CASSPGNIQYF	TGTGCCAGCAGCCCCGGGAACATTCAGTACTTC
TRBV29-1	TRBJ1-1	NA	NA	CSVRLQGNTEAFF	TGCAGCGTTCGCTTACAGGGGAACACTGAAGCTTTCTTT
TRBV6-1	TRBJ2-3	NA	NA	CASSETPGDTQYF	TGTGCCAGCAGTGAGACGCCGGGAGATACGCAGTATTTT
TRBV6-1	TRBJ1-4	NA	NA	CASSGLQGPNEKLFF	TGTGCCAGCAGTGGCCTCCAGGGCCCCAATGAAAAACTGTTTTTT
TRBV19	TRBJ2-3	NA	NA	CASSSGVTDTQYF	TGTGCCAGTAGTTCCGGGGTCACAGATACGCAGTATTTT
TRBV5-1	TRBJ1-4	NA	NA	CASSLSGSEKLFF	TGCGCCAGCAGCTTGAGCGGTTCTGAAAAACTGTTTTTT
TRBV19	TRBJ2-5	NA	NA	CASAKLGGVFVETQYF	TGTGCCAGTGCAAAACTGGGGGGAGTTTTCGTGGAGACCCAGTACTTC
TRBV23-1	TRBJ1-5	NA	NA	CASSPPLLEPQHF	TGCGCCAGCAGTCCCCCCCTATTAGAGCCCCAGCATTTT
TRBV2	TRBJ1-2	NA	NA	CASSEGRRGGDGYTF	TGTGCCAGCAGTGAAGGGAGGCGGGGGGGAGATGGCTACACCTTC
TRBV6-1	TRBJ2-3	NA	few	CASSLTGSESDTQYF	TGTGCCAGCAGTCTCACAGGGTCGGAATCGGATACGCAGTATTTT
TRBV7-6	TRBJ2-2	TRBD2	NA	CASSVRLAGVTGELFF	TGTGCCAGCAGCGTCCGACTAGCGGGAGTCACCGGGGAGCTGTTTTTT
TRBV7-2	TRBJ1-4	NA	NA	CASSPRGTNEKLFF	TGTGCCAGCAGCCCCAGGGGAACTAATGAAAAACTGTTTTTT
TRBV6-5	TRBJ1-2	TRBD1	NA	CASTFSGGGHGYTF	TGTGCCAGCACTTTCTCAGGGGGGGGCCATGGCTACACCTTC
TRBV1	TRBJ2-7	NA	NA	CTSSQDPRETYEQYF	TGCACCAGCAGCCAAGATCCTCGGGAAACCTACGAGCAGTACTTC
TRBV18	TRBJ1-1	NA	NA	CATAGAVNTEAFF	TGTGCCACCGCTGGGGCGGTGAACACTGAAGCTTTCTTT
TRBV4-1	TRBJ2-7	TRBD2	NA	CASSQDIVAGGLYEQYF	TGCGCCAGCAGCCAAGATATAGTAGCGGGAGGCCTCTACGAGCAGTACTTC
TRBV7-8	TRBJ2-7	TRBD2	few	CASSLAGLAGETAFPYEQYF	TGTGCCAGCAGCTTAGCGGGGCTAGCGGGAGAAACAGCATTCCCCTACGAGCAGTACTTC
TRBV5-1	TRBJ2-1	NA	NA	CASSLAQGVSSYNEQFF	TGCGCCAGCAGCTTGGCCCAGGGCGTTAGCTCCTACAATGAGCAGTTCTTC
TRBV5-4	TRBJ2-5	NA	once	CASSFSGQETQYF	TGTGCCAGCAGCTTTAGCGGCCAAGAGACCCAGTACTTC
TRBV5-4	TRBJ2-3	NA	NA	CASSQDSFISDTQYF	TGTGCCAGCAGCCAAGACTCCTTTATATCAGATACGCAGTATTTT
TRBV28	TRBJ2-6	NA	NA	CASSLWAISGANVLTF	TGTGCCAGCAGTCTCTGGGCCATCTCTGGGGCCAACGTCCTGACTTTC
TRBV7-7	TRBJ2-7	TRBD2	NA	CASSPGTSGSYEQYF	TGTGCTAGCAGCCCAGGGACTAGCGGGTCCTACGAGCAGTACTTC
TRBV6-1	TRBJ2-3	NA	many	CASSEGVFGSTDTQYF	TGTGCCAGCAGTGAAGGAGTTTTCGGGAGCACAGATACGCAGTATTTT
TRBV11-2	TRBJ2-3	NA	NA	CASSFYPGGGTDTQYF	TGTGCCAGCAGCTTTTACCCCGGCGGGGGCACAGATACGCAGTATTTT
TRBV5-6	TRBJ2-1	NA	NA	CASSLGGEQFF	TGTGCCAGCAGCCTCGGAGGTGAGCAGTTCTTC
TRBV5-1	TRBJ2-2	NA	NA	CASRVPGQGSAGELFF	TGCGCCAGCAGGGTGCCGGGGCAGGGGTCGGCCGGGGAGCTGTTTTTT
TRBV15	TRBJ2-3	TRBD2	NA	CATSSWTSGSPGDTQYF	TGTGCCACCAGCTCTTGGACTAGCGGGAGTCCGGGGGATACGCAGTATTTT
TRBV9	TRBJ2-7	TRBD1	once	CASSLPLGTEFSYEQYF	TGTGCCAGCAGCCTCCCTTTGGGGACAGAATTTTCCTACGAGCAGTACTTC
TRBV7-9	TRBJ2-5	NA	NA	CASSLAAGGKETQYF	TGTGCCAGCAGCTTAGCGGCGGGCGGGAAAGAGACCCAGTACTTC